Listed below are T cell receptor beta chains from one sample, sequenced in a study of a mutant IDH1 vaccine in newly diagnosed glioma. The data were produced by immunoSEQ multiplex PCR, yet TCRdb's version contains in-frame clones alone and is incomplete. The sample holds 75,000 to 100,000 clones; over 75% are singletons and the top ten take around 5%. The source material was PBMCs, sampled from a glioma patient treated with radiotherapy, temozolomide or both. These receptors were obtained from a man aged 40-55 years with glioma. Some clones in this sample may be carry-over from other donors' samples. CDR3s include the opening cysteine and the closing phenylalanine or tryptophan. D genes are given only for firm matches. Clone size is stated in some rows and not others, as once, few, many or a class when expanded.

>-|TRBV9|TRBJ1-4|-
TGTGCCAGCAGCGTATTGGACACCGTTAATGAAAAACTGTTTTTT
CASSVLDTVNEKLFF
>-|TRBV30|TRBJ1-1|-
TGTGCCTACGAAGGGATTAGGAGGGGACCTATTTTCTTT
CAYEGIRRGPIFF
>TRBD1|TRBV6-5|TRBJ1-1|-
TGTGCCAGCAGTTCTGGACAGGGTAGGGCTGAAGCTTTCTTT
CASSSGQGRAEAFF
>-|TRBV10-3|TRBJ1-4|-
TGTGCCATCAGTGAGCGTGTAACTAATGAAAAACTGTTTTTT
CAISERVTNEKLFF
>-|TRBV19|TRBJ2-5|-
TGTGCCAGTAGTATATTCGCAGGGGATGAGACCCAGTACTTC
CASSIFAGDETQYF
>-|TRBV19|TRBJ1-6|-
TGTGCCAGTAGTATGGGAGGGTCCGGTTCACCCCTCCACTTT
CASSMGGSGSPLHF
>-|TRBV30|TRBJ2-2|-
TGTGCCTGGGGCAGGGGGGGCTTTAACACCGGGGAGCTGTTTTTT
CAWGRGGFNTGELFF
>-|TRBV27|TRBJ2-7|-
TGTGCCAGCAGTACGGACACCAATCCTAAGGAGCAGTACTTC
CASSTDTNPKEQYF
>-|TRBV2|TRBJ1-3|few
TGTGCCAGCACGCAGAGAACTGGAAACACCATATATTTT
CASTQRTGNTIYF
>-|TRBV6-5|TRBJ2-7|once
TGTGCCAGCAGCTCCGAGGCGGCGGCCTCCTACGAGCAGTACTTC
CASSSEAAASYEQYF
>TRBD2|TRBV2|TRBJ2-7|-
TGTGCCAGCTCCCTCAGCGGGGGGGCTTACGAGCAGTACTTC
CASSLSGGAYEQYF
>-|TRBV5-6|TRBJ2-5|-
TGTGCCAGCAGCTTGTTGGAGGGGGGGCCGCAAGGGACCCAGTACTTC
CASSLLEGGPQGTQYF
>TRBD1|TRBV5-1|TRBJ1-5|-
TGCGCCAGCAGTCTCTCGACAGGGGAGAATCAGCCCCAGCATTTT
CASSLSTGENQPQHF
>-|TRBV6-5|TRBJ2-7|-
TGTGCCAGCAGTTACTCCAGGACTGGGGATTCCTACGAGCAGTACTTC
CASSYSRTGDSYEQYF
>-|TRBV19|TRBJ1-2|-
TGTGCCAGTAGTATCAAAAGGTGGGGCCGGACGGGCTACACCTTC
CASSIKRWGRTGYTF
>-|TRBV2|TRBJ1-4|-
TGTGCCAGCAGTGAAGCGCTTCATGAAAAACTGTTTTTT
CASSEALHEKLFF
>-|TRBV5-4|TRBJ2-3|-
TGTGCCAGCAGGACCGACTTCCGGGCGGATACGCAGTATTTT
CASRTDFRADTQYF
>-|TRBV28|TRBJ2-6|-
TGTGCCAGCAGTGGAGGCCCCGGCTCTGGGGCCAACGTCCTGACTTTC
CASSGGPGSGANVLTF
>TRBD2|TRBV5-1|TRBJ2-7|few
TGCGCCAGCAGGAGGGGACTAGCGGGGGGCTACGAGCAGTACTTC
CASRRGLAGGYEQYF
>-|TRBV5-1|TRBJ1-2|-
TGCGCCAGCAGTTCAGGGGTATACTATGGCTACACCTTC
CASSSGVYYGYTF
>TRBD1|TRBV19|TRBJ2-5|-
TGTGCCAGTAGTATGGGACAGTTAGGAGAGACCCAGTACTTC
CASSMGQLGETQYF
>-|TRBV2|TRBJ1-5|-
TGTGCCAGCAGTGATGATGGCAATCAGCCCCAGCATTTT
CASSDDGNQPQHF
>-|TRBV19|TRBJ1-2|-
TGTGCCAGTAGTCGGGACACCCACTATGGCTACACCTTC
CASSRDTHYGYTF
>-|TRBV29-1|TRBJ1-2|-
TGCAGCGTTGAACGGGAAATTGGGACATATGGCTACACCTTC
CSVEREIGTYGYTF
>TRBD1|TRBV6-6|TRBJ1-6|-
TGTGCCAGCAGGGACAGGGGGAAAAATTCACCCCTCCACTTT
CASRDRGKNSPLHF
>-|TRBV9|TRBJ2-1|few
TGTGCCAGCAGCGGTGATGAGCAGTTCTTC
CASSGDEQFF